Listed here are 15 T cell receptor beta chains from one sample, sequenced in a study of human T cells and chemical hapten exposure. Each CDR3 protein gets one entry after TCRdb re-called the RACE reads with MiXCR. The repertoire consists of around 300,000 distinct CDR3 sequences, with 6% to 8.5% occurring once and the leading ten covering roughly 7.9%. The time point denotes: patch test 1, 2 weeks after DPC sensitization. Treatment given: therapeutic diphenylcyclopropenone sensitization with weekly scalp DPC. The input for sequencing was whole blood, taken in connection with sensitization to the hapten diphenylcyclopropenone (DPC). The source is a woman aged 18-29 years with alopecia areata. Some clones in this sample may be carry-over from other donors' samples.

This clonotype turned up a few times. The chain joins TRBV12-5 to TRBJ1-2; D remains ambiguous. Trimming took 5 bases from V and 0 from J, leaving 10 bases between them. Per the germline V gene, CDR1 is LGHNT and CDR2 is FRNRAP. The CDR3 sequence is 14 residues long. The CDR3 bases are TGTGCTAGTGGTGCTGCCGGCACTAACTATGGCTACACCTTC. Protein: CASGAAGTNYGYTF.

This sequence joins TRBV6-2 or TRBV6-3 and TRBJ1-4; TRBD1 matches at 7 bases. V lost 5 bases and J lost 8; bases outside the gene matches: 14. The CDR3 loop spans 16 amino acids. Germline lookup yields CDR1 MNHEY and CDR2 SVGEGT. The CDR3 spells CASSPTGQARTEKLFF. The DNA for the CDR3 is TGTGCCAGCAGTCCGACCGGACAGGCGAGGACGGAAAAACTGTTTTTT.

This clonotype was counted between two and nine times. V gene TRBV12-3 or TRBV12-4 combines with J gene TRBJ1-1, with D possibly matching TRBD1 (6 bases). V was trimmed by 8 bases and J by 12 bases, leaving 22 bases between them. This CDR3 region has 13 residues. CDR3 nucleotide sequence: TGTGCCAGCCGACGGCGTACGGGGGCGAACTCTTTCTTT. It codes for CASRRRTGANSFF.

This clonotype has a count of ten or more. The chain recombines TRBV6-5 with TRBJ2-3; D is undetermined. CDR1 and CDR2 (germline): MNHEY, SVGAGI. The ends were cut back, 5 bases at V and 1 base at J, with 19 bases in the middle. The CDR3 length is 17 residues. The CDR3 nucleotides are TGTGCCAGCAGTACCCCGAGACTCTCCGAAGGCACAGATACGCAGTATTTT. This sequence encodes CASSTPRLSEGTDTQYF.

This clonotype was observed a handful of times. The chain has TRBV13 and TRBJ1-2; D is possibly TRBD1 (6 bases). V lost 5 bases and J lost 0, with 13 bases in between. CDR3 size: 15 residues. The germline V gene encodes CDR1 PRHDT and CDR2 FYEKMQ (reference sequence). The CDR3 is CASSPQGGANYGYTF. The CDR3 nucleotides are TGTGCCAGCAGCCCACAAGGGGGAGCTAACTATGGCTACACCTTC.

CDR3 amino acids: CASSFKTGVGFFGQFF. The CDR3 DNA sequence: TGTGCCAGCAGCTTCAAGACAGGGGTCGGTTTTTTCGGGCAGTTCTTC. J is TRBJ2-1 and V is TRBV7-2; 8 bases fit TRBD1. This CDR3 contains 16 residues. The J segment lost 12 bases and the V segment lost 3 bases, leaving 16 bases of the junction unmatched. Germline assignment: CDR1 SGHTA and CDR2 FQGNSA.

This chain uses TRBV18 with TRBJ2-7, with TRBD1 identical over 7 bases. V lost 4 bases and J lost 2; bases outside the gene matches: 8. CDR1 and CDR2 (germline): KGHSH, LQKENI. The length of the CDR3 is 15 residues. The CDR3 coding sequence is TGTGCCAGCTCACAAAGGACAGGCAAGGCCTACGAGCAGTACTTC. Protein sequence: CASSQRTGKAYEQYF.

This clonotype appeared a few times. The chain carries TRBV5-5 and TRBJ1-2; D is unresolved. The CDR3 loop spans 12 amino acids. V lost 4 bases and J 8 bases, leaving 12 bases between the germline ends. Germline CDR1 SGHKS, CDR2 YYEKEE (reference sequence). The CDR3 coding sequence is TGTGCCAGCAGCCGATTTAGTAGGGGCTACACCTTC. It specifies CASSRFSRGYTF.

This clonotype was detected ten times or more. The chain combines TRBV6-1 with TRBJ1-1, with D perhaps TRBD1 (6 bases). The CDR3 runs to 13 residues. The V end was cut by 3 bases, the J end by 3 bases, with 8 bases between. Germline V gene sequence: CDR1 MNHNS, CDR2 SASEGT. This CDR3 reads CASSDQGYTEAFF. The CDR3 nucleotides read TGTGCCAGCAGTGACCAGGGGTACACTGAAGCTTTCTTT.

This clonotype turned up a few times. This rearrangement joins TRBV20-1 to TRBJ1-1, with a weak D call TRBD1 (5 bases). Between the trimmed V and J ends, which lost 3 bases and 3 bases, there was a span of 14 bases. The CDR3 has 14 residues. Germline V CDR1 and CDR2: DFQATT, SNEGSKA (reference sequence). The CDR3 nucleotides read TGCAGTGCTAGCGATTCCGGGACGCACACTGAAGCTTTCTTT. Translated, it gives CSASDSGTHTEAFF.

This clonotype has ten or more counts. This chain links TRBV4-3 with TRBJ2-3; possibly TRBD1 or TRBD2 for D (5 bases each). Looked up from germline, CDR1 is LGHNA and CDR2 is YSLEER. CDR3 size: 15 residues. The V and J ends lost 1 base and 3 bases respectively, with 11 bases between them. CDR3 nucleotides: TGCGCCAGCAGCCAAGTTGGGGGATCGACAGATACGCAGTATTTT. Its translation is CASSQVGGSTDTQYF.

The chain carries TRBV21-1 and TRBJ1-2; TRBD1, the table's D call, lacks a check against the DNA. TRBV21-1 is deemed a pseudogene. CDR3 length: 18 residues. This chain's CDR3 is CASSKDWPGGPRPYGYTF. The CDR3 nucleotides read TGTGCCAGCAGCAAAGACTGGCCAGGGGGCCCCAGACCCTATGGCTACACCTTC.

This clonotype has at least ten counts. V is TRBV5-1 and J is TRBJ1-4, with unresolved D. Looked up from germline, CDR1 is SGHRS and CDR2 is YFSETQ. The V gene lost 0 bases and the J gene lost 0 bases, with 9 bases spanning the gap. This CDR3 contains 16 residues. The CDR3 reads CASSLEGFATNEKLFF. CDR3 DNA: TGCGCCAGCAGCTTGGAGGGTTTTGCAACTAATGAAAAACTGTTTTTT.

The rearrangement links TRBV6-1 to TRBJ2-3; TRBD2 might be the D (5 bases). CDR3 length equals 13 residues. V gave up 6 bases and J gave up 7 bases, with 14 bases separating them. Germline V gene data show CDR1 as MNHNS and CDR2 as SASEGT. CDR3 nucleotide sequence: TGTGCCAGCAGATCCCCAGCGGCCAATACGCAGTATTTT. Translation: CASRSPAANTQYF.

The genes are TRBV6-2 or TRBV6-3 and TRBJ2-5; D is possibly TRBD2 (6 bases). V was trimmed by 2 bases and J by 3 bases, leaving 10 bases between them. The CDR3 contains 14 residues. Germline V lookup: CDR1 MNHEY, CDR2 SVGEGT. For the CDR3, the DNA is TGTGCCAGCAGTTACCGGAGGGGTGAAGAGACCCAGTACTTC. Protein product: CASSYRRGEETQYF.